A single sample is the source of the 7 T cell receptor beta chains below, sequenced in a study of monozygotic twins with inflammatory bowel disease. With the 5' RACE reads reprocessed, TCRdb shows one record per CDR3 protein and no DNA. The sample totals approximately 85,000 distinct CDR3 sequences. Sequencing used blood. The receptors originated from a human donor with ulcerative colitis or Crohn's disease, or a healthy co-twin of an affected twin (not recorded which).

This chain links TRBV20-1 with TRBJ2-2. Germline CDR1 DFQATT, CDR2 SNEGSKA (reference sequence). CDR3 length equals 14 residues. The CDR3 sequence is CSAPTRSNTGELFF.

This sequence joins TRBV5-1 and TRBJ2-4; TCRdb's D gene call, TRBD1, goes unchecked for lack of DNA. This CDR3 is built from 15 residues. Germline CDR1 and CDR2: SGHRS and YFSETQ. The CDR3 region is CASSPGNRAKNIQYF. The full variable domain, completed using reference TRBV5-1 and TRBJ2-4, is KAGVTQTPRYLIKTRGQQVTLSCSPISGHRSVSWYQQTPGQGLQFLFEYFSETQRNKGNFPGRFSGRQFSNSRSEMNVSTLELGDSALYLCASSPGNRAKNIQYFGAGTRLSVL.

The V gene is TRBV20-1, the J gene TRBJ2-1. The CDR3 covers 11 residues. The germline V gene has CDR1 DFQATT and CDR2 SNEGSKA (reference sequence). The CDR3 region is CSAILHNEQFF.

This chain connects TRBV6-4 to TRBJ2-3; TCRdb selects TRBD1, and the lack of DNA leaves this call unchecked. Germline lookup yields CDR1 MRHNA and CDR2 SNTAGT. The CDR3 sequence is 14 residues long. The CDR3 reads CASSDPRQGDTQYF.

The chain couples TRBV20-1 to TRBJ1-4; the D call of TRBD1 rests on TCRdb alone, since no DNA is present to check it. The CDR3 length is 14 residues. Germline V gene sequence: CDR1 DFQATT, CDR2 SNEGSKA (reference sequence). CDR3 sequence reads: CSAQRWGREEKLFF.

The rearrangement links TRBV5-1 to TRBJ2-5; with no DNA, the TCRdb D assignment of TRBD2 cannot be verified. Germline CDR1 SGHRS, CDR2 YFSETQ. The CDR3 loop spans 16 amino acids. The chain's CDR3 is CASSGRTLLMKETQYF.

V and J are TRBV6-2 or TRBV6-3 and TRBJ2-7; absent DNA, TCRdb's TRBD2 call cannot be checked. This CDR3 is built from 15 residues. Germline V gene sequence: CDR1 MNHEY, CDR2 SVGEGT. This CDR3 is CASSYRAGESYEQYF.